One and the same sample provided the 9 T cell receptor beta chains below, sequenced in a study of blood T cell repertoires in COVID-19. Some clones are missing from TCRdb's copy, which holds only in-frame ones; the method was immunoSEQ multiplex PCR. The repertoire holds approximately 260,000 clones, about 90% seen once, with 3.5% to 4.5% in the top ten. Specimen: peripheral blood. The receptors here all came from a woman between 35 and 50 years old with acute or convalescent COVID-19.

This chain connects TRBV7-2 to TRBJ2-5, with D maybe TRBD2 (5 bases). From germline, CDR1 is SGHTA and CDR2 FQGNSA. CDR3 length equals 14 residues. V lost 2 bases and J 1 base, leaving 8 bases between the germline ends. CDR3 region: CASSLSGSQETQYF. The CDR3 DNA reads TGTGCCAGCAGCTTAAGCGGCAGCCAAGAGACCCAGTACTTC.

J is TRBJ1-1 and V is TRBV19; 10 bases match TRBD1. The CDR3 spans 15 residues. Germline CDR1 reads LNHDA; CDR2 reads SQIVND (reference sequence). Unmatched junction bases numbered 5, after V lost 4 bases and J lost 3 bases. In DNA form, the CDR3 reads TGTGCCAGTAGTAGCGGACAGGGGGGGTACACTGAAGCTTTCTTT. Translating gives CASSSGQGGYTEAFF.

CDR3 in amino acids: CASSQRQLLNTEAFF. The CDR3 region has the DNA TGTGCCAGCAGCCAGCGACAGCTGCTGAACACTGAAGCTTTCTTT. The chain employs TRBV3-1 (or the pseudogene TRBV3-2) and TRBJ1-1; weak D call: TRBD1 (5 bases). Deletions cut 3 bases from V and 0 bases from J, with 11 bases between. The CDR3 has 15 amino acids. Germline lookup yields CDR1 LGHDT and CDR2 YNNKEL (reference sequence).

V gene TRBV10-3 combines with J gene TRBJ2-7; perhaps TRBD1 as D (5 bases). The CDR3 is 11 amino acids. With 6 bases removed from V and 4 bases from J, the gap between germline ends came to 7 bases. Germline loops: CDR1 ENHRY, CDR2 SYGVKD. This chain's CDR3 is CAISRDYEQYV. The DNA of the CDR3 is TGTGCCATCAGCAGGGATTACGAGCAGTACGTC.

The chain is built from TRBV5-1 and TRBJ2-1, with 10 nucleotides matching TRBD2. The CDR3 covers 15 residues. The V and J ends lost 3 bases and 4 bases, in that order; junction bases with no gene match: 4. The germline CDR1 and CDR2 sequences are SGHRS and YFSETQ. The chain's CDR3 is CASSYIAGGYNEQFF. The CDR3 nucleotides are TGCGCCAGCAGCTATATAGCGGGGGGTTACAATGAGCAGTTCTTC.

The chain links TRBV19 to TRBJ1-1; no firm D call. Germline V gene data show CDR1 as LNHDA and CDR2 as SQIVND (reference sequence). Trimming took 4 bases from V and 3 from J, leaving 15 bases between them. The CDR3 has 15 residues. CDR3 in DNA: TGTGCCAGTAGTAGAGGAATCGGGAGTTACACTGAAGCTTTCTTT. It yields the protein CASSRGIGSYTEAFF.

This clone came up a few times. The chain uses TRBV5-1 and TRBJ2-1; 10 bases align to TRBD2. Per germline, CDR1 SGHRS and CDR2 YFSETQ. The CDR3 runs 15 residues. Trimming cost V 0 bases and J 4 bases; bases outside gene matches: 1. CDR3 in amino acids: CASSLELAGYNEQFF. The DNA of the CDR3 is TGCGCCAGCAGCTTGGAACTAGCGGGATACAATGAGCAGTTCTTC. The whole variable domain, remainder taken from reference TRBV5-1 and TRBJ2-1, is KAGVTQTPRYLIKTRGQQVTLSCSPISGHRSVSWYQQTPGQGLQFLFEYFSETQRNKGNFPGRFSGRQFSNSRSEMNVSTLELGDSALYLCASSLELAGYNEQFFGPGTRLTVL.

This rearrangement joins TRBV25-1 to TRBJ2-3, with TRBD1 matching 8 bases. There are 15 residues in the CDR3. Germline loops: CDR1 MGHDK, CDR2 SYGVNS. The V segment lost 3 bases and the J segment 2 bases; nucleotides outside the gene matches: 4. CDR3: CASSDPGQATDTQYF. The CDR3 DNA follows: TGTGCCAGCAGTGATCCGGGACAGGCCACAGATACGCAGTATTTT.

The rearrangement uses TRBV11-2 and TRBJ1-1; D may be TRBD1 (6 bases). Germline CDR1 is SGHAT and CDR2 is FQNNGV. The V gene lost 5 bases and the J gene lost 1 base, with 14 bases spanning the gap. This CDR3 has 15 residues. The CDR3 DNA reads TGTGCCAGCAGCCCCATTCAGGGGAAGAACACTGAAGCTTTCTTT. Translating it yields CASSPIQGKNTEAFF. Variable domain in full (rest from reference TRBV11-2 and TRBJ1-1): EAGVAQSPRYKIIEKRQSVAFWCNPISGHATLYWYQQILGQGPKLLIQFQNNGVVDDSQLPKDRFSAERLKGVDSTLKIQPAKLEDSAVYLCASSPIQGKNTEAFFGQGTRLTVV.